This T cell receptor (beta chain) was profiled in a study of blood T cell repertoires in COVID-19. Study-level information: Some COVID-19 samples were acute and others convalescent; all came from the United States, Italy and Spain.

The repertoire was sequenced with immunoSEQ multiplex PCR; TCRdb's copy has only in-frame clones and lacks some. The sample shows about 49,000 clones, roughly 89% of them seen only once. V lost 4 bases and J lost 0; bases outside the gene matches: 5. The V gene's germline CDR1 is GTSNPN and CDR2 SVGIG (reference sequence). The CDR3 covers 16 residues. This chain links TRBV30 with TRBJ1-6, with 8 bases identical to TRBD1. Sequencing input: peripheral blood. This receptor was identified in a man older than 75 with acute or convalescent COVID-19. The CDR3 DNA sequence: TGTGCCTGGAACAGGGGGGCGAGCTCCTATAATTCACCCCTCCACTTT. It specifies CAWNRGASSYNSPLHF.